Listed here are 22 T cell receptor beta chains from one sample, sequenced in a study of blood T cell repertoires in COVID-19. Repertoires were generated with immunoSEQ multiplex PCR, while TCRdb's copy carries only in-frame clones and drops some. Among about 410,000 clones listed, around nine tenths were seen once. The sequencing input was peripheral blood. The origin of the receptors is a woman in her thirties or forties with COVID-19, enrolled during active disease.

The rearrangement links TRBV2 to TRBJ2-2; 9 nucleotides match TRBD1. The CDR3 length is 16 residues. Trimming removed 2 bases from V and 5 bases from J; junction bases left unmatched: 6. Germline CDR1 and CDR2: SNHLY and FYNNEI. CDR3 loop: CASSELQGAYTGELFF. CDR3 sequence (DNA): TGTGCCAGCAGTGAACTACAGGGGGCCTATACCGGGGAGCTGTTTTTT.

The chain couples TRBV15 to TRBJ2-7; TRBD1 is a possible D gene (5 bases). The germline V and J ends were trimmed by 5 bases and 3 bases, with 17 bases remaining between them. CDR1 is LNHNV, CDR2 YYDKDF, per germline (reference sequence). This CDR3 spans 15 amino acids. CDR3 in DNA: TGTGCCACCAGCCCGCCGGGCAGGACAAGCTACGAGCAGTACTTC. It encodes CATSPPGRTSYEQYF.

The chain uses TRBV6-2 or TRBV6-3 and TRBJ1-2; D call uncertain. Per the germline V gene, CDR1 is MNHEY and CDR2 is SVGEGT. The CDR3 has 15 amino acids. Trimming removed 2 bases from V and 0 bases from J, with 10 bases in between. CDR3 loop: CASSYVGSSNYGYTF. CDR3 DNA: TGTGCCAGCAGTTACGTCGGGAGCTCTAACTATGGCTACACCTTC.

The chain uses TRBV11-2 and TRBJ1-2; 10 bases map to TRBD1. V lost 3 bases to trimming and J lost 0 bases; unmatched junction nucleotides: 1. Germline CDR1 is SGHAT and CDR2 is FQNNGV. The CDR3 covers 15 residues. The CDR3 sequence is CASSLDRGTNYGYTF. In DNA, the CDR3 is TGTGCCAGCAGCTTGGACAGGGGGACTAACTATGGCTACACCTTC.

This clone was found a few times. The rearrangement joins TRBV2 to TRBJ1-3; no definite D call. Germline values: CDR1 SNHLY, CDR2 FYNNEI. With 4 bases removed from V and 7 bases from J, the gap between germline ends came to 11 bases. The CDR3 is made up of 13 amino acids. The CDR3, as DNA: TGTGCCAGCAGTGTCCGGGGTCTCAACACCATATATTTT. It is translated as CASSVRGLNTIYF. Full variable domain (outside the CDR3, taken from reference TRBV2 and TRBJ1-3): EPEVTQTPSHQVTQMGQEVILRCVPISNHLYFYWYRQILGQKVEFLVSFYNNEISEKSEIFDDQFSVERPDGSNFTLKIRSTKLEDSAMYFCASSVRGLNTIYFGEGSWLTVV.

This clone was found a few times. The chain carries TRBV6-5 and TRBJ1-1; a possible D gene is TRBD1 (6 bases). Per germline, CDR1 MNHEY and CDR2 SVGAGI. V was trimmed by 5 bases and J by 4 bases, leaving 14 bases between them. This CDR3 is 14 amino acids long. DNA for the CDR3: TGTGCCAGCAGTACGACAGGCTTGGGCACTGAAGCTTTCTTT. It is translated as CASSTTGLGTEAFF.

To note about this clone: Distinct nucleotide sequences in the sample also encode this CDR3. The chain recombines TRBV20-1 with TRBJ2-5; no definite D call. The CDR3 length is 11 residues. The V gene lost 0 bases and the J gene lost 5 bases, with 4 bases spanning the gap. CDR1 DFQATT and CDR2 SNEGSKA come from the germline V gene (reference sequence). CDR3 amino acids: CSARERETQYF. CDR3 DNA: TGCAGTGCTAGAGAACGGGAGACCCAGTACTTC.

By share, this clone ranks as medium-sized. CDR3 residues: CASSEREDSYNEQFF. CDR3 in DNA: TGTGCCAGCAGCGAGCGGGAGGACTCCTACAATGAGCAGTTCTTC. The V gene is TRBV6-2 or TRBV6-3, the J gene TRBJ2-1, with 9 bases aligning to TRBD2. Germline V gene sequence: CDR1 MNHEY, CDR2 SVGEGT. This CDR3 comprises 15 residues. Trimming took 6 bases from V and 0 from J; bases not matched to a gene: 3.

This chain connects TRBV5-6 to TRBJ2-7; no firm D call. Trimming removed 1 base at V and 2 bases at J, with 7 bases between. This CDR3 comprises 13 residues. Germline V gene data show CDR1 as SGHDT and CDR2 as YYEEEE. CDR3 in amino acids: CASSLPSTYEQYF. CDR3 sequence (DNA): TGTGCCAGCAGCTTGCCCAGTACCTACGAGCAGTACTTC.

The rearrangement joins TRBV14 to TRBJ1-1; a possible D gene is TRBD1 (5 bases). V lost 6 bases to trimming and J lost 5 bases, with 13 bases between them. Germline CDR1 is SGHDN and CDR2 is FVKESK. CDR3 size: 13 residues. CDR3: CASSPRAGTEAFF. In DNA, the CDR3 is TGTGCCAGCAGTCCCAGGGCGGGGACTGAAGCTTTCTTT.

The chain uses TRBV6-5 and TRBJ1-5; 8 bases fit TRBD1. With 4 bases clipped from V and 6 bases from J, the junction kept 5 bases outside the gene matches. CDR3 length: 14 residues. Germline V gives CDR1 MNHEY, CDR2 SVGAGI. In DNA, the CDR3 is TGTGCCAGCAGTTTCGACAGGGGCGGTCAGCCCCAGCATTTT. It specifies CASSFDRGGQPQHF.

This chain links TRBV12-5 with TRBJ1-2; maybe TRBD1 (6 bases). CDR1 and CDR2 from the germline V gene are LGHNT and FRNRAP. CDR3 length equals 14 residues. V was shortened by 8 bases and J by 3 bases, with 16 bases between the two germline ends. CDR3 amino acids: CASPKGGWDYGYTF. The DNA of the CDR3 is TGTGCTAGTCCCAAGGGGGGGTGGGACTATGGCTACACCTTC.

The chain has TRBV7-2 and TRBJ1-1; D gene unclear. CDR3 length: 11 residues. CDR1 SGHTA and CDR2 FQGNSA come from the germline V gene. Trimming left V 5 bases short and J 7 bases short, with 8 bases between. The CDR3 bases are TGTGCCAGCAGCCTCGGGAGTGAAGCTTTCTTT. Its translation: CASSLGSEAFF.

In nucleotides, the CDR3 is TGTGCCAGCGTCCGGGACAGGGGCGAATATGGCTACACCTTC. Its protein product is CASVRDRGEYGYTF. This chain connects TRBV2 to TRBJ1-2, with 10 positions matching TRBD1. The germline gives CDR1 SNHLY, CDR2 FYNNEI. The V and J ends lost 8 bases and 5 bases, in that order; junction bases with no gene match: 8. The CDR3 consists of 14 residues.

This rearrangement joins TRBV4-3 to TRBJ2-1; D gene ambiguous. Germline CDR1 reads LGHNA; CDR2 reads YSLEER. The V gene lost 0 bases and the J gene lost 8 bases, with 14 bases spanning the gap. The CDR3 runs 15 residues. CDR3 in amino acids: CASSQDSTTGYEQFF. As DNA, the CDR3 is TGCGCCAGCAGCCAAGATTCGACGACTGGGTATGAGCAGTTCTTC.

This chain links TRBV6-2 or TRBV6-3 with TRBJ2-1; 7 nucleotides match TRBD2. This CDR3 comprises 12 residues. With V trimmed by 5 bases and J by 11 bases, 6 bases remained unmatched. CDR1 is MNHEY, CDR2 SVGEGT, per germline. In DNA form, the CDR3 reads TGTGCCAGCAGTCGCGGGGAGGGGAAGCAGTTCTTC. Amino acid sequence: CASSRGEGKQFF.

The chain recombines TRBV7-2 with TRBJ2-1, with 10 bases that match TRBD1. From germline, CDR1 is SGHTA and CDR2 FQGNSA. This CDR3 contains 15 residues. The V gene end was trimmed by 6 bases and the J gene end by 7 bases; junction bases not matched to a gene: 9. The CDR3 DNA sequence: TGTGCCAGCAGGAGGACAGGGGGAGGTCAAAATGAGCAGTTCTTC. Protein sequence: CASRRTGGGQNEQFF. Variable domain in full (rest from reference TRBV7-2 and TRBJ2-1): GAGVSQSPSNKVTEKGKDVELRCDPISGHTALYWYRQSLGQGLEFLIYFQGNSAPDKSGLPSDRFSAERTGGSVSTLTIQRTQQEDSAVYLCASRRTGGGQNEQFFGPGTRLTVL.

The V call is TRBV7-2, the J call TRBJ1-1, with D unclear. From germline, CDR1 is SGHTA and CDR2 FQGNSA. CDR3 length: 13 amino acids. Trimming left V 8 bases short and J 1 base short, with 11 bases between. The CDR3 sequence: CASCGPGNTEAFF. The CDR3 DNA reads as TGTGCCAGCTGCGGCCCTGGGAACACTGAAGCTTTCTTT.

The V gene is TRBV7-3, the J gene TRBJ1-1, with D unresolved. This CDR3 has 12 residues. V was cut by 8 bases and J by 1 base, with 8 bases left in between. The germline V gene has CDR1 SGHTA and CDR2 FQGTGA. Here the CDR3 reads CASGSGNTEAFF. CDR3 nucleotides: TGTGCCAGCGGTTCGGGGAACACTGAAGCTTTCTTT. Using reference TRBV7-3 and TRBJ1-1 for the parts outside the CDR3, the full variable domain is GAGVSQTPSNKVTEKGKYVELRCDPISGHTALYWYRQSLGQGPEFLIYFQGTGAADDSGLPNDRFFAVRPEGSVSTLKIQRTERGDSAVYLCASGSGNTEAFFGQGTRLTVV.

J is TRBJ2-5 and V is TRBV5-1, with a possible D match to TRBD2 (5 bases). Per the germline V gene, CDR1 is SGHRS and CDR2 is YFSETQ. The CDR3 runs 15 residues. Trimming took off 0 bases at V and 4 bases at J, with 13 bases between the two ends. The CDR3 DNA reads as TGCGCCAGCAGCTTGGGAGACCTAGCTTCAGAGACCCAGTACTTC. It yields the protein CASSLGDLASETQYF.

V and J are TRBV11-2 and TRBJ2-2; 8 bases align to TRBD1. CDR1 is SGHAT and CDR2 is FQNNGV in the germline V gene. Trimming at V came to 3 bases and at J to 6 bases, leaving 12 bases not matched to a gene. This CDR3 is built from 17 residues. In DNA form, the CDR3 reads TGTGCCAGCAGCTTCGGACTAACAGGGGGACCGGCCGGGGAGCTGTTTTTT. Its translation is CASSFGLTGGPAGELFF.

The chain links TRBV5-1 to TRBJ2-7, with TRBD1 matching 7 bases. The CDR3 consists of 14 residues. The V and J ends lost 4 bases and 2 bases, in that order; junction bases with no gene match: 6. CDR1 and CDR2 (germline): SGHRS, YFSETQ. The CDR3 bases are TGCGCCAGCAGCAATACTGGACAGGCCTACGAGCAGTACTTC. Protein product: CASSNTGQAYEQYF.